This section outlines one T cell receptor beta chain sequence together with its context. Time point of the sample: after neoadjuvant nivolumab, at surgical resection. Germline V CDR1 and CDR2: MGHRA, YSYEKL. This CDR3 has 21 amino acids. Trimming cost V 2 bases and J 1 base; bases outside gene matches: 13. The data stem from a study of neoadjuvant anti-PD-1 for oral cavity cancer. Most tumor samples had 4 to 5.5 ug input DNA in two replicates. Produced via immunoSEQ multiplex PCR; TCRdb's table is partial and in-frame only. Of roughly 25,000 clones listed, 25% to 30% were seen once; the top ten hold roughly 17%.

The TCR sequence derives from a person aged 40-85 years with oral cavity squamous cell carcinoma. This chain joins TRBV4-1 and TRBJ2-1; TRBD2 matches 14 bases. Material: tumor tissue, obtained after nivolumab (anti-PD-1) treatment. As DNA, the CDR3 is TGCGCCAGCAGCCAACTCGGCTTTGGGACTAGCGGGAGTTGGTCCTACAATGAGCAGTTCTTC. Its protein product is CASSQLGFGTSGSWSYNEQFF.